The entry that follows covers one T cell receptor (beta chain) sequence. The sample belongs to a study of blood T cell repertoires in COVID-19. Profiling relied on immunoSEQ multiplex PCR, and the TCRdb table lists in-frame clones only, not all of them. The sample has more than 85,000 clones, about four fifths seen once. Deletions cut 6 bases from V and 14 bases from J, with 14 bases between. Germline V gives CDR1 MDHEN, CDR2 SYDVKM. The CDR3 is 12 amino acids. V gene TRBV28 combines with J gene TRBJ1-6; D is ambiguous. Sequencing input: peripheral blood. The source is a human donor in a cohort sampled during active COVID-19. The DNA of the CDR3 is TGTGCCAGCAGGCCTATGGGTAGCGCCCTCCACTTT. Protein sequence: CASRPMGSALHF.